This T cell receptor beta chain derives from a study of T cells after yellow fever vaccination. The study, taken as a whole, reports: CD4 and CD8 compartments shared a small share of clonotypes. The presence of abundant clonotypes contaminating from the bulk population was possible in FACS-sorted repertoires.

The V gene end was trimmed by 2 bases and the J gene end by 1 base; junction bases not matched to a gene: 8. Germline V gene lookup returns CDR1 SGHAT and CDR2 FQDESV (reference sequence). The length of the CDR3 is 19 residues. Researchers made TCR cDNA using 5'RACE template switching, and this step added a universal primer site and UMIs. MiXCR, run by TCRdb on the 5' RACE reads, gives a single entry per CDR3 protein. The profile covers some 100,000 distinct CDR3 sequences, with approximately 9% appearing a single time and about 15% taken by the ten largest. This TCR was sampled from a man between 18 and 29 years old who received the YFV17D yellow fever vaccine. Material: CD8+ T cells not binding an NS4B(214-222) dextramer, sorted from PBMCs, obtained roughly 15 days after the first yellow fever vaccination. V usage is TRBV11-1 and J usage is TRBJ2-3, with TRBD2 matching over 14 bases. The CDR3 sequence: CASSLTRLAGGPGTDTQYF. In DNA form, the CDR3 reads TGTGCCAGCAGCTTAACGAGACTAGCGGGGGGGCCCGGCACAGATACGCAGTATTTT.